The 32 T cell receptor beta chains below come from one sample, sequenced in a study of shared clonotypes between healthy human individuals. Profiled with immunoSEQ multiplex PCR; TCRdb holds only in-frame clones, not every one. The table lists under 1,900,000 clones, approximately 98.5% of them singletons. Sequencing was carried out using naive CD4+ T cells sorted from blood. The subset denotes: CD45RA+ positively selected. The receptor source for this set is a man aged 25 to 40 in good health.

The V and J genes are TRBV6-1 and TRBJ1-4; possibly TRBD1 for D (5 bases). Germline-derived CDR1 and CDR2 are MNHNS and SASEGT. V shed 4 bases and J shed 11 bases, with 8 bases lying between them. The CDR3 loop spans 11 amino acids. CDR3 loop: CASSGGWKLFF. DNA of the CDR3: TGTGCCAGCAGTGGGGGGTGGAAACTGTTTTTT.

Written as DNA, the CDR3 is TGTGCCAGCAGCGTAGTAAGCAGTACCGTCGGGGTTACCTTC. Translation gives CASSVVSSTVGVTF. V and J are TRBV9 and TRBJ1-2; D is uncertain. Germline V gives CDR1 SGDLS, CDR2 YYNGEE. V gave up 0 bases and J gave up 14 bases, with 20 bases separating them. This CDR3 region has 14 residues.

The rearrangement uses TRBV19 and TRBJ2-1, with D unresolved. The CDR3 totals 15 residues. V dropped 3 bases and J dropped 6 bases, with 15 bases sitting between them. Germline-derived CDR1 and CDR2 are LNHDA and SQIVND (reference sequence). The CDR3 nucleotides read TGTGCCAGTAGTATTTCAGAGATCAGGCCCAATGAGCAGTTCTTC. Its protein is CASSISEIRPNEQFF.

The chain carries TRBV6-1 and TRBJ2-7; D not certain. Germline lookup yields CDR1 MNHNS and CDR2 SASEGT. V was cut by 3 bases and J by 0 bases, with 6 bases left in between. The length of the CDR3 is 13 residues. The CDR3 bases are TGTGCCAGCAGTGAGGCGGTCTCCTACGAGCAGTACTTC. Encoded protein: CASSEAVSYEQYF.

This clone occurred once. Other DNA sequences of this sample code for an identical CDR3. The chain uses TRBV4-3 and TRBJ2-7, with 8 bases that match TRBD1. V shed 1 base and J 2 bases; nucleotides not matched to a gene: 4. CDR1 LGHNA and CDR2 YSLEER come from the germline V gene. The CDR3 loop spans 15 amino acids. In DNA form, the CDR3 reads TGCGCCAGCAGCCAAGGAGGACAGGGTCCCTACGAGCAGTACTTC. Translated, it gives CASSQGGQGPYEQYF.

The rearrangement links TRBV5-1 to TRBJ2-2; D assignment may be TRBD1 or TRBD2 (5 bases each). V dropped 2 bases and J dropped 7 bases, with 12 bases sitting between them. The V gene's germline CDR1 is SGHRS and CDR2 YFSETQ. The length of the CDR3 is 14 residues. This chain's CDR3 is CASSFWGLVGELFF. The CDR3 DNA is TGCGCCAGCAGCTTCTGGGGGTTAGTCGGGGAGCTGTTTTTT.

The rearrangement uses TRBV5-6 and TRBJ1-5, with a tentative D call TRBD1 (6 bases). Deletions cut 1 base from V and 6 bases from J, with 14 bases between. Germline-derived CDR1 and CDR2 are SGHDT and YYEEEE. The CDR3 consists of 15 residues. Written as DNA, the CDR3 is TGTGCCAGCAGCTTGCGGGGGCGCGGGGGTCAGCCCCAGCATTTT. Its protein product is CASSLRGRGGQPQHF. Based on the CDR3 plus reference TRBV5-6 and TRBJ1-5, the full variable domain is DAGVTQSPTHLIKTRGQQVTLRCSPKSGHDTVSWYQQALGQGPQFIFQYYEEEERQRGNFPDRFSGHQFPNYSSELNVNALLLGDSALYLCASSLRGRGGQPQHFGDGTRLSIL.

J is TRBJ2-7 and V is TRBV9; weak D call: TRBD1 (5 bases). V was shortened by 0 bases and J by 2 bases, with 15 bases between the two germline ends. Germline-derived CDR1 and CDR2 are SGDLS and YYNGEE. The CDR3 spans 16 residues. In nucleotides, the CDR3 is TGTGCCAGCAGCGTAGAAGGCAGGGTGGACCCCTACGAGCAGTACTTC. It yields the protein CASSVEGRVDPYEQYF.

The chain has TRBV18 and TRBJ1-1; D is undetermined. Germline lookup yields CDR1 KGHSH and CDR2 LQKENI. V lost 4 bases and J 3 bases, leaving 15 bases between the germline ends. This CDR3 region has 15 residues. CDR3 coding DNA: TGTGCCAGCTCACTGCCCGGGAAAAAGGACACTGAAGCTTTCTTT. Encoded protein: CASSLPGKKDTEAFF.

This clone is a singleton in its sample. The chain employs TRBV7-6 and TRBJ1-3; no clear D gene. V gave up 1 base and J gave up 0 bases, with 10 bases separating them. Per germline, CDR1 SGHVS and CDR2 FNYEAQ. This CDR3 spans 16 amino acids. The CDR3 DNA reads as TGTGCCAGCAGCTTAGGGCTCACCAGCTCTGGAAACACCATATATTTT. This encodes CASSLGLTSSGNTIYF.

The chain has TRBV11-1 and TRBJ2-5, with no clear D. This CDR3 has 14 amino acids. The V and J ends lost 5 bases and 7 bases respectively, with 17 bases between them. The germline CDR1 and CDR2 sequences are SGHAT and FQDESV (reference sequence). CDR3 in DNA: TGTGCCAGCAGCCACCCAGCCGGCCTTCGGACCCAGTACTTC. As protein: CASSHPAGLRTQYF.

V and J are TRBV25-1 and TRBJ1-2; a weak D match, TRBD1 (5 bases). Per the germline V gene, CDR1 is MGHDK and CDR2 is SYGVNS. Between the trimmed V and J ends, which lost 2 bases and 5 bases, there was a span of 6 bases. The CDR3 is made up of 12 amino acids. The CDR3 DNA reads TGTGCCAGCAGTGAAGAGGGGTATGGCTACACCTTC. This codes for CASSEEGYGYTF.

This chain links TRBV18 with TRBJ2-3; D unclear. The CDR3 runs 17 residues. CDR1 KGHSH and CDR2 LQKENI come from the germline V gene. Trimming pared 3 bases from V and 1 base from J, leaving 17 bases between. As DNA, the CDR3 is TGTGCCAGCTCACCTCTTCCGCCCGGACCTGGCACAGATACGCAGTATTTT. It codes for CASSPLPPGPGTDTQYF. Full variable domain (missing parts from reference TRBV18 and TRBJ2-3): NAGVMQNPRHLVRRRGQEARLRCSPMKGHSHVYWYRQLPEEGLKFMVYLQKENIIDESGMPKERFSAEFPKEGPSILRIQQVVRGDSAAYFCASSPLPPGPGTDTQYFGPGTRLTVL.

The CDR3 DNA reads as TGTGCCACCCGCTCCAAGACTAATGAAAAACTGTTTTTT. Its protein is CATRSKTNEKLFF. V usage is TRBV15 and J usage is TRBJ1-4, with unresolved D. V lost 8 bases and J 2 bases, leaving 9 bases between the germline ends. There are 13 residues in the CDR3. Germline loops: CDR1 LNHNV, CDR2 YYDKDF (reference sequence).

This clone appeared once. The chain couples TRBV28 to TRBJ2-7; D is unclear. This CDR3 is built from 12 residues. Trimming took off 5 bases at V and 8 bases at J, with 13 bases between the two ends. The germline V gene has CDR1 MDHEN and CDR2 SYDVKM. CDR3 nucleotide sequence: TGTGCCAGCAGTCACCAGGCCGAGCAGCAGTACTTC. The encoded protein is CASSHQAEQQYF.

The chain links TRBV6-6 to TRBJ2-1, with D perhaps matching TRBD2 (5 bases). From germline, CDR1 is MNHNY and CDR2 SVGAGI (reference sequence). This CDR3 has 13 residues. V was clipped by 2 bases and J by 10 bases, with 12 bases between them. The CDR3 DNA follows: TGTGCCAGCAGTTACCTGGAGGCGGCCGAGCAGTTCTTC. It specifies CASSYLEAAEQFF.

This clone was found once. The DNA for the CDR3 is TGTGCCAGTAGTATACGGCTAGCGTCCTACGAGCAGTACTTC. The encoded protein is CASSIRLASYEQYF. V usage is TRBV19 and J usage is TRBJ2-7, with D possibly TRBD2 on 6 matching bases. CDR3 length: 14 amino acids. V dropped 2 bases and J dropped 1 base, with 9 bases sitting between them. CDR1 and CDR2 (germline): LNHDA, SQIVND (reference sequence).

The V call is TRBV6-5, the J call TRBJ2-1, with 8 bases identical to TRBD1. Unmatched junction bases numbered 3, after V lost 5 bases and J lost 0 bases. In germline, CDR1 is MNHEY, CDR2 SVGAGI. The CDR3 has 15 amino acids. CDR3 in DNA: TGTGCCAGCAGTCGGACAGGGAACTCCTACAATGAGCAGTTCTTC. Its translation is CASSRTGNSYNEQFF.

The chain combines TRBV28 with TRBJ2-2, with D uncertain. The CDR3 runs 13 residues. Germline V gene lookup returns CDR1 MDHEN and CDR2 SYDVKM. With 5 bases removed from V and 7 bases from J, the gap between germline ends came to 11 bases. The CDR3 reads CASSPGLFGELFF. As DNA, the CDR3 is TGTGCCAGCAGTCCAGGCCTGTTCGGGGAGCTGTTTTTT.

V gene TRBV2 combines with J gene TRBJ1-2, with D perhaps TRBD1 (5 bases). The V and J ends lost 2 bases and 1 base respectively, with 17 bases between them. The CDR3 has 17 residues. CDR1 and CDR2 from the germline V gene are SNHLY and FYNNEI. The CDR3 protein is CASSEISFGGVNYGYTF. CDR3 sequence (DNA): TGTGCCAGCAGTGAAATTAGCTTTGGGGGTGTTAACTATGGCTACACCTTC.

This chain uses TRBV29-1 with TRBJ2-7; the D call may be TRBD1 or TRBD2 (6 bases each). Germline V gene sequence: CDR1 SQVTM, CDR2 ANQGSEA. V was clipped by 3 bases and J by 3 bases, with 18 bases between them. The CDR3 consists of 15 residues. The CDR3 protein is CSVDHPGGGRYEQYF. The CDR3 nucleotides are TGCAGCGTTGATCATCCCGGGGGCGGCCGCTACGAGCAGTACTTC.

The count of this clone is one. The CDR3 sequence: CASTLTGLAREQYF. DNA for the CDR3: TGTGCCAGCACCCTGACAGGGCTCGCGAGGGAGCAGTACTTC. The chain has TRBV28 and TRBJ2-7; TRBD1 agrees at 7 bases. In germline, CDR1 is MDHEN, CDR2 SYDVKM. The J segment lost 7 bases and the V segment lost 7 bases, leaving 13 bases of the junction unmatched. The CDR3 totals 14 residues.

The genes are TRBV5-6 and TRBJ2-5, with D possibly matching TRBD1 (7 bases). The CDR3 is made up of 15 amino acids. Trimming removed 4 bases from V and 5 bases from J, with 18 bases in between. Germline V lookup: CDR1 SGHDT, CDR2 YYEEEE. CDR3 DNA: TGTGCCAGCAGCCCCTCTGGCAGGGGGAGGGAGACCCAGTACTTC. Its protein product is CASSPSGRGRETQYF.

The chain uses TRBV7-3 and TRBJ2-3; D is uncertain. Trimming shortened V by 1 base and J by 0 bases, and 14 bases separated the two germline ends. CDR1 is SGHTA and CDR2 is FQGTGA in the germline V gene. The CDR3 extends over 17 amino acids. For the CDR3, the DNA is TGTGCCAGCAGCTTAAAGGGCAGCCTATCTAGCACAGATACGCAGTATTTT. Amino acid sequence: CASSLKGSLSSTDTQYF.

The V gene is TRBV28, the J gene TRBJ2-4; a possible D gene is TRBD1 (6 bases). Germline CDR1 reads MDHEN; CDR2 reads SYDVKM. V lost 7 bases and J 7 bases, leaving 8 bases between the germline ends. The CDR3 is 11 amino acids. This CDR3 is CASTQGNIQYF. The CDR3 nucleotides are TGTGCCAGCACCCAGGGGAACATTCAGTACTTC.

The V and J genes are TRBV15 and TRBJ1-1; maybe TRBD1 (6 bases). V dropped 8 bases and J dropped 8 bases, with 15 bases sitting between them. There are 12 residues in the CDR3. Germline values: CDR1 LNHNV, CDR2 YYDKDF (reference sequence). The CDR3 loop is CATGGRRSEAFF. CDR3 in DNA: TGTGCCACCGGGGGGCGGCGGTCGGAAGCTTTCTTT. Using reference TRBV15 and TRBJ1-1 for the parts outside the CDR3, the full variable domain is DAMVIQNPRYQVTQFGKPVTLSCSQTLNHNVMYWYQQKSSQAPKLLFHYYDKDFNNEADTPDNFQSRRPNTSFCFLDIRSPGLGDTAMYLCATGGRRSEAFFGQGTRLTVV.

V and J are TRBV6-5 and TRBJ2-7; TRBD2 matches at 7 bases. This CDR3 region has 13 residues. V trimming: 5 bases; J trimming: 0 bases; junction bases outside the gene matches: 1. The germline gives CDR1 MNHEY, CDR2 SVGAGI. The CDR3 spells CASSREASYEQYF. As DNA, the CDR3 is TGTGCCAGCAGTCGGGAGGCCTCCTACGAGCAGTACTTC.

This CDR3 reads CASSMISGASYEQYF. The CDR3 coding sequence is TGTGCCAGTAGTATGATTAGCGGGGCCTCCTACGAGCAGTACTTC. The chain combines TRBV19 with TRBJ2-7, with 8 bases fitting TRBD2. The CDR3 has 15 amino acids. Trimming took 3 bases from V and 0 from J; bases not matched to a gene: 4. Per the germline V gene, CDR1 is LNHDA and CDR2 is SQIVND (reference sequence).

The V call is TRBV27, the J call TRBJ2-1; 15 positions agree with TRBD2. The CDR3 contains 16 residues. V shed 5 bases and J 5 bases; nucleotides not matched to a gene: 4. CDR1 is MNHEY, CDR2 SMNVEV, per germline (reference sequence). The DNA of the CDR3 is TGTGCCAGCAGTCAGGGACTAGCGGGAGGACACAATGAGCAGTTCTTC. Its translation: CASSQGLAGGHNEQFF.

The chain links TRBV27 to TRBJ1-1; D ambiguous. The CDR3 has 14 residues. Trimming left V 6 bases short and J 1 base short, with 12 bases between. Looked up from germline, CDR1 is MNHEY and CDR2 is SMNVEV (reference sequence). The CDR3 reads CASRSIVKNTEAFF. The CDR3 bases are TGTGCCAGCAGATCCATAGTGAAGAACACTGAAGCTTTCTTT.

V usage is TRBV28 and J usage is TRBJ2-2; D uncertain. V shed 4 bases and J shed 0 bases, with 12 bases lying between them. This CDR3 spans 16 amino acids. Germline CDR1 MDHEN, CDR2 SYDVKM. The CDR3 DNA reads TGTGCCAGCAGTTACTTGTCGACGGCGAACACCGGGGAGCTGTTTTTT. It translates to CASSYLSTANTGELFF.

V is TRBV29-1 and J is TRBJ1-1; 7 nucleotides line up with TRBD1. This CDR3 spans 14 amino acids. The V segment lost 4 bases and the J segment 5 bases; nucleotides outside the gene matches: 10. Germline CDR1 is SQVTM and CDR2 is ANQGSEA. Here the CDR3 reads CSVGVVGGETEAFF. For the CDR3, the DNA is TGCAGCGTTGGGGTTGTAGGGGGCGAAACTGAAGCTTTCTTT.